Following are 10 T cell receptor beta chains from one sample sequenced in a study of blood T cell repertoires in COVID-19 (dated by TCRdb to 2019 to 2021). Library preparation was by the immunoSEQ multiplex PCR assay. TCRdb took over this immuneACCESS table, retaining in-frame rearrangements with V and J assigned. Such tables are incomplete; in checked studies, under half of the missing clones stem from an unresolved V gene, and the remainder is unexplained. The sample has some 310,000 clones on record, under 90% of them singletons. The top ten constitute just under 9.5% of the sample. What was sequenced was PBMCs or T cells enriched from blood (not recorded which). The receptor set was obtained from a young woman who had recovered from COVID-19.

The chain joins TRBV30 to TRBJ2-1, with D possibly matching TRBD1 (5 bases). This CDR3 comprises 14 residues. Germline CDR1 reads GTSNPN; CDR2 reads SVGIG (reference sequence). Trimming stripped 0 bases from V and 2 bases from J, with 8 bases between. The CDR3 loop is CAWSVAGTYNEQFF. DNA of the CDR3: TGTGCCTGGAGTGTAGCAGGGACCTACAATGAGCAGTTCTTC.

The V and J genes are TRBV27 and TRBJ2-3; maybe TRBD2 (6 bases). Germline assignment: CDR1 MNHEY and CDR2 SMNVEV (reference sequence). Trimming cost V 4 bases and J 3 bases, with 11 bases left between them. The CDR3 spans 14 residues. The CDR3 DNA follows: TGTGCCAGCAGTTGGAGGGGCGAGACAGATACGCAGTATTTT. This codes for CASSWRGETDTQYF.

This clone was detected a few times. The DNA for the CDR3 is TGCGCCAGCAGCCTCTTCGTCTCCCTCTATGGCTACACCTTC. Translation: CASSLFVSLYGYTF. The rearrangement links TRBV4-3 to TRBJ1-2; D not certain. CDR1 and CDR2 from the germline V gene are LGHNA and YSLEER. The CDR3 covers 14 residues. Trimming left V 4 bases short and J 4 bases short, with 13 bases between.

This clone occurred once. This chain connects TRBV27 to TRBJ2-7, with 11 bases fitting TRBD1. The V and J ends lost 6 bases and 6 bases, in that order; junction bases with no gene match: 10. Germline V lookup: CDR1 MNHEY, CDR2 SMNVEV (reference sequence). The CDR3 contains 15 residues. The CDR3 nucleotides read TGTGCCAGCAGCGCTGGGGGACAGGGGGTGTTCGAGCAGTACTTC. This encodes CASSAGGQGVFEQYF.

This chain connects TRBV11-3 to TRBJ2-1, with 7 bases matching TRBD2. The ends lost 1 base at V and 12 bases at J; junction bases unmatched: 3. The CDR3 is made up of 12 amino acids. CDR1 SGHNT and CDR2 YENEEA come from the germline V gene. This CDR3 reads CASSLGTSVQFF. In DNA form, the CDR3 reads TGTGCCAGCAGCTTAGGTACTAGCGTGCAGTTCTTC.

The chain carries TRBV3-1 (or the pseudogene TRBV3-2) and TRBJ1-4; D is unresolved. This CDR3 is 16 amino acids long. Germline-derived CDR1 and CDR2 are LGHDT and YNNKEL (reference sequence). V lost 3 bases, J lost 3 bases, and 14 bases lay in between. The CDR3 region is CASSHRPEVPNEKLFF. CDR3 DNA: TGTGCCAGCAGCCATCGACCGGAGGTCCCTAATGAAAAACTGTTTTTT.

This rearrangement joins TRBV28 to TRBJ1-5; no firm D call. Germline CDR1 MDHEN, CDR2 SYDVKM. V was pared by 1 base and J by 4 bases, with 5 bases between. CDR3 size: 13 residues. The CDR3 coding sequence is TGTGCCAGCAGTTTATTTACTAATCAGCCCCAGCATTTT. Its protein product is CASSLFTNQPQHF.

The CDR3 sequence: CASSLGGSSGNTIYF. CDR3 nucleotide sequence: TGTGCCAGCAGCCTAGGGGGTAGCTCTGGAAACACCATATATTTT. The chain recombines TRBV3-1 (or the pseudogene TRBV3-2) with TRBJ1-3; a weak D match, TRBD1 (6 bases). CDR1 and CDR2 from the germline V gene are LGHDT and YNNKEL (reference sequence). Trimming stripped 4 bases from V and 0 bases from J, with 10 bases between. The CDR3 extends over 15 amino acids.

The V call is TRBV28, the J call TRBJ1-2; TRBD1 might be the D (6 bases). Trimming pared 5 bases from V and 0 bases from J, leaving 13 bases between. The germline V gene encodes CDR1 MDHEN and CDR2 SYDVKM. There are 15 residues in the CDR3. The CDR3 sequence is CASSVTGKANYGYTF. The CDR3 region has the DNA TGTGCCAGCAGTGTAACAGGGAAAGCTAACTATGGCTACACCTTC.

J is TRBJ2-7 and V is TRBV4-1; possible D gene TRBD1, 5 bases. V lost 1 base, J lost 0 bases, and 13 bases lay in between. Germline CDR1 MGHRA, CDR2 YSYEKL. The CDR3 extends over 16 amino acids. The CDR3 loop is CASSQVGAGSSYEQYF. As DNA, the CDR3 is TGCGCCAGCAGCCAAGTAGGGGCCGGTAGCTCCTACGAGCAGTACTTC.